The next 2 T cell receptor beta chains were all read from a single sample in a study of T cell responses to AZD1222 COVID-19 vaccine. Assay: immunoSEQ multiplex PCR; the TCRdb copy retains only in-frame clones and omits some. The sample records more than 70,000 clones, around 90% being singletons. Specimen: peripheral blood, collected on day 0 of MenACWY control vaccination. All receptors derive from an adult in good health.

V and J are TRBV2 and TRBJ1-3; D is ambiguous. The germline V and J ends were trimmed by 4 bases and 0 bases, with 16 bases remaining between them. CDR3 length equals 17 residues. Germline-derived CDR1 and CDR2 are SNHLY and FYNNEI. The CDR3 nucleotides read TGTGCCAGCAGTGGCCGGGAGTTAGACAACTCTGGAAACACCATATATTTT. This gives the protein CASSGRELDNSGNTIYF.

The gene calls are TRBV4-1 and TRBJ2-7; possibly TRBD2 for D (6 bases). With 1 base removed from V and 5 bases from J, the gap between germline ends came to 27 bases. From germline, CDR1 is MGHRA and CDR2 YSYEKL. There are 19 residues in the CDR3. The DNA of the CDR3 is TGCGCCAGCAGCCAAGTATCCCCTCGGCAACGGGACTGGGCTCACGAGCAGTACTTC. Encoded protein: CASSQVSPRQRDWAHEQYF.